The rows below give T cell receptor beta chains drawn from one sample of a study of T cell responses to AZD1222 COVID-19 vaccine. Using immunoSEQ multiplex PCR, the repertoire was profiled, and TCRdb retains in-frame clones only, with some absent. The profile shows roughly 70,000 clones, about 90% of them singletons. The source material was peripheral blood, sampled 28 days after the second dose of the MenACWY control vaccine. These receptors came from an adult who received the MenACWY meningococcal vaccine as a control. Each CDR3 is given with its conserved first and last residue. D genes are given only for firm matches. Part of the rows lack a size; the others show once, few, many or a class for expanded clones.

NA	TRBV5-6	NA	TRBJ2-1	TGTGCCAGCTCCGGCCCCCCCCATGAGCAGTTCTTC	CASSGPPHEQFF
NA	TRBV6-5	NA	TRBJ2-7	TGTGCCAGCAGTCTCGAGCGTAGGGACGAGCAGTACTTC	CASSLERRDEQYF
NA	TRBV4-1	TRBD1	TRBJ1-4	TGCGCCAGCAGCCACCCGGGACAGGGGAATGAAAAACTGTTTTTT	CASSHPGQGNEKLFF
NA	TRBV5-6	NA	TRBJ1-2	TGTGCCAGCAGCGGCGGGGTCGGCTACACCTTC	CASSGGVGYTF
few	TRBV29-1	TRBD1	TRBJ2-3	TGCAGCGGGACAGGGGGCGAGGTGACAGATACGCAGTATTTT	CSGTGGEVTDTQYF
NA	TRBV7-8	NA	TRBJ2-2	TGTGCCAGCAGCTTAGCCAAAGTGAGGGTGGAGGGACCCGGGGAGCTGTTTTTT	CASSLAKVRVEGPGELFF
once	TRBV4-1	NA	TRBJ2-1	TGCGCCAGCAGTCCCACTGGGGTGGGGACCTACAATGAGCAGTTCTTC	CASSPTGVGTYNEQFF
NA	TRBV7-2	NA	TRBJ2-7	TGTGCCAGCAGCGGACACTACGAGCAGTACTTC	CASSGHYEQYF
NA	TRBV18	NA	TRBJ2-2	TGTGCCAGCTCACCGGACGGCACTCCAACGTCTACCGGGGAGCTGTTTTTT	CASSPDGTPTSTGELFF
NA	TRBV24-1	NA	TRBJ2-1	TGTGCCACCAGTGATTCCAATTGGGGCTCCTACAATGAGCAGTTCTTC	CATSDSNWGSYNEQFF
NA	TRBV27	NA	TRBJ2-1	TGTGCCAGCAGTTTGAGTACAGGGTGGCATGAGCAGTTCTTC	CASSLSTGWHEQFF
once	TRBV10-2	NA	TRBJ2-1	TGCGCCAGCAGTGACGGAGACAATGAGCAGTTCTTC	CASSDGDNEQFF
NA	TRBV5-1	NA	TRBJ2-7	TGCGCCAGCAGCTTGGGTGGCAGTCTCGGTGAGCAGTACTTC	CASSLGGSLGEQYF
NA	TRBV4-1	NA	TRBJ1-4	TGCGCCAGCAGCCAGGAGGGGGGCAATGAAAAACTGTTTTTT	CASSQEGGNEKLFF
NA	TRBV5-4	TRBD1	TRBJ2-2	TGTGCCAGCAGCCCAGGACAGGGCCGGGAGCTGTTTTTT	CASSPGQGRELFF
NA	TRBV19	NA	TRBJ2-3	TGTGCTACCACCCCCGGGTCCAGCACAGATACGCAGTATTTT	CATTPGSSTDTQYF
NA	TRBV27	NA	TRBJ1-5	TGTGCCAGCAGCCAACAGGCTTATAGCAATCAGCCCCAGCATTTT	CASSQQAYSNQPQHF
NA	TRBV7-2	NA	TRBJ2-7	TGTGCCAGCAGCTTCCACCAATCAGGGGCCGAGCAGTACTTC	CASSFHQSGAEQYF
NA	TRBV2	TRBD1	TRBJ1-2	TGTGCCAGTAAAACAGGGGGCATTTACTATGGCTACACCTTC	CASKTGGIYYGYTF
few	TRBV2	NA	TRBJ1-5	TGTGCCAGCAGTGAGGTGCAGGGTTTTAGCAATCAGCCCCAGCATTTT	CASSEVQGFSNQPQHF
NA	TRBV11-2	NA	TRBJ1-1	TGTGCCAGCAGCTTTCAAAACACGCCGAACACTGAAGCTTTCTTT	CASSFQNTPNTEAFF
NA	TRBV27	NA	TRBJ2-5	TGTGCCAGCAGCCACAGGGGAGGAGAGACCCAGTACTTC	CASSHRGGETQYF
NA	TRBV5-1	TRBD2	TRBJ2-3	TGCGCCAGCAGCCGGGAGGCAGGGAAAGATACGCAGTATTTT	CASSREAGKDTQYF
NA	TRBV11-2	TRBD1	TRBJ1-6	TGTGCCAGCAGCTTAGTCGCTAGTCGGGACAGTCATAATTCACCCCTCCACTTT	CASSLVASRDSHNSPLHF
NA	TRBV19	NA	TRBJ2-2	TGTGCCACCACCCAGGGGAGCACCGGGGAGCTGTTTTTT	CATTQGSTGELFF
NA	TRBV2	NA	TRBJ1-2	TGTGCCAGCAGTGGGCACAGGGAAGTCGATGGCTACACCTTC	CASSGHREVDGYTF
NA	TRBV4-1	NA	TRBJ1-2	TGCGCCAGCAGCCAAGACCAGGGAGTTTCCTATGGCTACACCTTC	CASSQDQGVSYGYTF
NA	TRBV24-1	TRBD1	TRBJ2-1	TGTGCCACCAGGGGACAGGGGAGTTACAATGAGCAGTTCTTC	CATRGQGSYNEQFF
NA	TRBV19	NA	TRBJ1-6	TGTGCCAGTAGTACCCCACCAGGGGTAAATTCACCCCTCCACTTT	CASSTPPGVNSPLHF
NA	TRBV7-9	TRBD2	TRBJ2-2	TGTGCCAGCAGCTTACGACTAGCGGGCGCCGGGGAGCTGTTTTTT	CASSLRLAGAGELFF
NA	TRBV24-1	NA	TRBJ1-6	TGTGCCACCAGACCTACAGGGATCTCCTATAATTCACCCCTCCACTTT	CATRPTGISYNSPLHF
NA	TRBV3-1/TRBV3-2	TRBD1	TRBJ1-1	TGTGCCAGCAGCCGCCGACCGAAGGGGGGGACAGCCTTTTTT	CASSRRPKGGTAFF
NA	TRBV7-3	NA	TRBJ2-2	TGTGCCAGCAGCTTATCCAACACCGGGGAGCTGTTTTTT	CASSLSNTGELFF
NA	TRBV11-2	NA	TRBJ1-6	TGTGCCAGCAACCCCGGTCAGAGCAATTCACCCCTCCACTTT	CASNPGQSNSPLHF
NA	TRBV2	NA	TRBJ1-1	TGTGCCAGTTACAGGGAGGTGAACACTGAAGCTTTCTTT	CASYREVNTEAFF
NA	TRBV6-5	NA	TRBJ1-2	TGTGCCAGCAGTTACACCCGCCAGGGGATAAGGGCCGACTTC	CASSYTRQGIRADF
NA	TRBV21-1	NA	TRBJ1-3	TGTGCCAGCAGCAAAGGGTCGGGAGACAGGGTTCATCACGGAAACACCATATATTTT	CASSKGSGDRVHHGNTIYF
NA	TRBV18	NA	TRBJ1-1	TGTGCCAGCTTCCAATCTCGGGGAGGGTCGGGAGCTTTCTTT	CASFQSRGGSGAFF
few	TRBV4-2	NA	TRBJ1-6	TGTGCCAGCAGCCGAAACAGGAACTATAATTCACCCCTCCACTTT	CASSRNRNYNSPLHF
NA	TRBV18	NA	TRBJ2-1	TGTGCCAGCTCAAGAGAAGCGAGGGAGCAGTTCTTC	CASSREAREQFF
medium-sized	TRBV19	NA	TRBJ2-7	TGTGCCAGTAGTATAGCAGGCAGGGGTTGGGAGCAGTACTTC	CASSIAGRGWEQYF
NA	TRBV28	TRBD1	TRBJ1-2	TGTGCCAGCAGTTTGTGGACAGGGAAAGTGTCTAACTATGGCTACACCTTC	CASSLWTGKVSNYGYTF
NA	TRBV25-1	TRBD1	TRBJ1-2	TGTGCCAGCAGTGGGACGGACAGGATTCGGGTTTTC	CASSGTDRIRVF
few	TRBV5-1	TRBD1	TRBJ2-1	TGCGCCAGCAGCGCACAGGGGACAACCTACAATGAGCAGTTCTTC	CASSAQGTTYNEQFF
NA	TRBV19	NA	TRBJ1-2	TGTGCCAGTAGTATGCCGGCCAACTATGGCTACACCTTC	CASSMPANYGYTF
NA	TRBV28	NA	TRBJ2-2	TGTGCCAGCAGTTTCGATAGTTGGTTTTTGAACACCGGGGAGCTGTTTTTT	CASSFDSWFLNTGELFF
NA	TRBV10-3	TRBD1	TRBJ1-2	TGTGCCATCAGGCAGGGGGCGCCTAGCGGTGGCTACACCTTC	CAIRQGAPSGGYTF
NA	TRBV6-2/TRBV6-3	TRBD2	TRBJ2-3	TGTGCCAGCAGTTACGAGACTAGCTTCGGGTACACAGATACGCAGTATTTT	CASSYETSFGYTDTQYF
few	TRBV4-1	NA	TRBJ2-7	TGCGCCAGCAGCCAAGGAATCGAGCAGTACTTC	CASSQGIEQYF
NA	TRBV5-4	NA	TRBJ2-7	TGTGCCAGCAGCCCCGGTGGCGGTACCTACGAGCAGTACTTC	CASSPGGGTYEQYF
NA	TRBV10-3	NA	TRBJ1-1	TGTGCCATCACGGTAGGAAACCCGAACACTGAAGCTTTCTTT	CAITVGNPNTEAFF
NA	TRBV5-6	NA	TRBJ1-1	TGTGCCAGCAGCTTCGGGACGGGCTGGAACACTGAAGCTTTCTTT	CASSFGTGWNTEAFF
NA	TRBV19	NA	TRBJ2-7	TGTGCCAGTAGTCCCTCGGTCTTCCTGCGGGAGCAGTACTTC	CASSPSVFLREQYF
few	TRBV5-4	TRBD1	TRBJ2-7	TGTGCCAGCAGCTCCGGACAGGGTAGAAACGAGCAGTACTTC	CASSSGQGRNEQYF